This T cell receptor beta chain was retrieved from a study of vaccination effects on CD4 cells after COVID-19. The CDR3 extends over 23 amino acids. Trimming removed 1 base from V and 0 bases from J; junction bases left unmatched: 21. Germline assignment: CDR1 LNHNV and CDR2 YYDKDF (reference sequence). As concerns this clone: What it binds is unknown.

Before any sequencing was done, the ViraFEST assay used viral peptide pools to expand antigen-specific CD4+ T cells. Having been cultured for approximately ten days, the cells underwent CD4+ T cell isolation. Negative nucleocapsid antibody tests before and after vaccination confirmed no previous SARS-CoV-2 infection. Each culture well received under 2.5 million PBMC. These cells were then cultured in IMDM with roughly 9 IU/ml IL-2 and 10 ug/ml peptides. Here immunoSEQ multiplex PCR was the method, and the copy in TCRdb shows in-frame clones only, minus some. The sample shows about 41,000 clones, about two thirds of them seen only once.

This TCR was sampled from a human donor who received a COVID-19 vaccine. Sample: CD4+ T cells from PBMCs cultured with HCoV-OC43 spike peptides, taken before COVID-19 vaccination. Subset meaning: HCoV-OC43 spike overlapping peptide pool stimulation. V and J are TRBV15 and TRBJ2-1, with 10 bases matching TRBD2. The CDR3 nucleotides are TGTGCCACCAGCAGAGCACCTAGCGGGAGTATAAGGAGGAGCAAAGGCTCCTACAATGAGCAGTTCTTC. As protein: CATSRAPSGSIRRSKGSYNEQFF.